The rows below give T cell receptor beta chains drawn from one sample of a study of regulatory T cells in long-lasting Graves disease. Using its own MiXCR run on the multiplex PCR reads, TCRdb lists one record per CDR3 protein. The sample shows some 600,000 distinct CDR3 sequences, around 16% of them seen only once. This sample was also put to use in a study of T cells in Graves' hyperthyroidism and ophthalmopathy.

Sequences were derived from peripheral blood mononuclear cells (PBMCs), sampled at new diagnosis, from a patient treated with antithyroid drugs. The source is a man aged 18 to 35 with Graves disease. Both conserved end residues are part of each CDR3. A D gene is named only where the DNA matches it firmly. Clone size appears in some rows only: once, few, many, or a class for an expanded clone.

J gene,V gene,D gene,clone size,CDR3 protein,CDR3 DNA
TRBJ1-1,TRBV7-9,-,-,CASSLDRWGPEAFF,TGTGCCAGCAGCTTAGATCGTTGGGGGCCTGAAGCTTTCTTT
TRBJ2-7,TRBV2,TRBD1,many,CASRATGGEQYF,TGTGCCAGCAGAGCGACAGGGGGCGAGCAGTACTTC
TRBJ1-1,TRBV6-5,-,-,CASSYSTVMNTEAFF,TGTGCCAGCAGTTACTCGACGGTCATGAACACTGAAGCTTTCTTT
TRBJ2-1,TRBV20-1,TRBD2,-,CSARDVWGLAGKSSYNEQFF,TGCAGTGCTAGAGATGTATGGGGACTAGCGGGGAAAAGCTCCTACAATGAGCAGTTCTTC
TRBJ2-7,TRBV11-2,-,-,CASNPGQGSYEQYF,TGTGCCAGCAACCCAGGTCAGGGGTCCTACGAGCAGTACTTC
TRBJ2-1,TRBV9,-,few,CASSVWGASSYNEQFF,TGTGCCAGCAGCGTATGGGGGGCTAGCTCCTACAATGAGCAGTTCTTC
TRBJ2-1,TRBV27,-,many,CASREGPSSYNEQFF,TGTGCCAGCAGGGAGGGCCCGAGCTCCTACAATGAGCAGTTCTTC
TRBJ2-1,TRBV9,TRBD2,-,CASTPGSGTSGYEQFF,TGTGCCAGCACCCCTGGTTCCGGGACTAGCGGGTATGAGCAGTTCTTC
TRBJ2-5,TRBV5-1,-,few,CASSLGGPKETQYF,TGCGCCAGCAGCTTGGGGGGTCCTAAAGAGACCCAGTACTTC
TRBJ1-1,TRBV6-5,-,-,CASSSTGTVNTEAFF,TGTGCCAGCAGTTCAACCGGGACGGTGAACACTGAAGCTTTCTTT
TRBJ2-7,TRBV5-1,TRBD2,many,CASSETSGSLFYEQYF,TGCGCCAGCAGCGAGACTAGCGGGAGTCTGTTCTACGAGCAGTACTTC
TRBJ1-4,TRBV5-5,-,-,CASSSTPGTGEKLFF,TGTGCCAGCAGCTCGACTCCGGGGACGGGTGAAAAACTGTTTTTT
TRBJ2-3,TRBV12-3/TRBV12-4,TRBD2,-,CASRISGSFSDTQYF,TGTGCCAGCAGAATAAGCGGGAGTTTTTCAGATACGCAGTATTTT
TRBJ2-3,TRBV28,-,many,CASSPGDGGTQYF,TGTGCCAGCAGTCCGGGAGATGGGGGTACGCAGTATTTT
TRBJ2-1,TRBV6-1,TRBD2,few,CANRLADAYNEQFF,TGTGCCAACAGACTAGCGGACGCCTACAATGAGCAGTTCTTC
TRBJ2-3,TRBV10-2,-,few,CASSEQVLGTDTQYF,TGCGCCAGCAGTGAGCAGGTCCTAGGCACAGATACGCAGTATTTT
TRBJ2-1,TRBV5-1,TRBD1,few,CASSLWTGDFTEQFF,TGCGCCAGCAGCTTGTGGACAGGGGACTTCACTGAGCAGTTCTTC
TRBJ2-7,TRBV3-1,TRBD1,many,CASSPLFQGAIEQYF,TGTGCCAGCAGCCCCCTTTTCCAGGGGGCGATCGAGCAGTACTTC
TRBJ2-7,TRBV7-9,-,many,CASSSTGRTYEQYF,TGTGCCAGCAGCTCGACAGGTAGGACCTACGAGCAGTACTTC
TRBJ2-7,TRBV9,-,few,CASSQRSGDLPYEQYF,TGTGCCAGCAGCCAGAGGTCGGGAGACCTACCTTACGAGCAGTACTTC
TRBJ2-7,TRBV29-1,-,many,CSGTRDGTYEQYF,TGCAGCGGAACACGGGACGGTACCTACGAGCAGTACTTC
TRBJ2-1,TRBV9,TRBD2,once,CASSVGSILAGRSLDEQFF,TGTGCCAGCAGCGTAGGGTCGATTCTAGCGGGAAGATCCTTGGATGAGCAGTTCTTC
TRBJ2-7,TRBV14,TRBD2,-,CASSLGGGLSYEQYF,TGTGCCAGCAGCCTCGGGGGGGGTCTGTCCTACGAGCAGTACTTC
TRBJ2-1,TRBV5-6,-,-,CASSFITNEQFF,TGTGCCAGCAGCTTCATCACGAATGAGCAGTTCTTC
TRBJ1-5,TRBV27,-,many,CASSYSSGRIQPQHF,TGTGCCAGCAGTTATTCATCGGGACGCATTCAGCCCCAGCATTTT
TRBJ2-2,TRBV2,-,-,CVTNSGLEGGELFF,TGTGTAACAAACTCGGGTCTTGAGGGCGGGGAGCTGTTTTTT
TRBJ2-7,TRBV7-2,-,many,CASSFYRSPREQYF,TGTGCCAGCAGCTTCTACAGATCCCCTCGCGAGCAGTACTTC
TRBJ2-1,TRBV12-3/TRBV12-4,-,many,CASSLKKWGLTLDEQFF,TGTGCCAGCAGTTTGAAGAAGTGGGGACTGACCCTTGATGAGCAGTTCTTC
TRBJ2-1,TRBV20-1,-,many,CSARYSSYNEQFF,TGCAGTGCTAGATACAGCTCCTACAATGAGCAGTTCTTC
TRBJ1-6,TRBV30,-,few,CAWMTGSGGGTPLHF,TGTGCCTGGATGACCGGGTCCGGGGGTGGGACACCCCTCCACTTT
TRBJ1-5,TRBV20-1,-,-,CSAIPGSWSNQPQHF,TGCAGTGCTATCCCTGGATCGTGGAGCAATCAGCCCCAGCATTTT
TRBJ1-5,TRBV11-2,TRBD1,-,CASSFQGEAQHF,TGTGCCAGCAGCTTTCAGGGGGAGGCCCAGCATTTT
TRBJ1-5,TRBV20-1,TRBD1,once,CSAGGQGNQPQHF,TGCAGTGCGGGGGGACAGGGCAATCAGCCCCAGCATTTT